The T cell receptor (beta chain) under discussion was sequenced for a study of shared clonotypes between healthy human individuals. Here immunoSEQ multiplex PCR was the method, and the copy in TCRdb shows in-frame clones only, minus some. This sample has roughly 1,600,000 clones, with approximately 98.5% found just once. V was pared by 2 bases and J by 5 bases, with 10 bases of the junction left unmatched. The CDR3 consists of 17 residues. CDR1 LGHNT and CDR2 FRNRAP come from the germline V gene. The sequenced sample consisted of naive CD4+ T cells sorted from blood. Described subset: CD45RA+ positively selected. This clonotype originated in a man aged 25-45 years in good health. The rearrangement uses TRBV12-5 and TRBJ2-3, with TRBD1 matching over 10 bases. The CDR3 is CASGLITGTGAIDTQYF. The CDR3 region has the DNA TGTGCTAGTGGTTTGATTACCGGGACAGGGGCGATAGATACGCAGTATTTT.